The next 20 T cell receptor beta chains were all read from a single sample in a study of blood T cell repertoires in COVID-19. Sequenced by immunoSEQ multiplex PCR; TCRdb stores in-frame clones only, minus some. Here the sample spans under 45,000 clones, around 81% being singletons. The sample consisted of peripheral blood. The receptors derive from a human donor in a cohort sampled during active COVID-19.

This rearrangement joins TRBV12-3 or TRBV12-4 to TRBJ2-1; maybe TRBD1 (6 bases). CDR3 length: 13 amino acids. With 6 bases removed from V and 4 bases from J, the gap between germline ends came to 10 bases. Here the CDR3 reads CASRADSYNEQFF. The CDR3 DNA is TGTGCCAGCAGGGCGGACAGTTACAATGAGCAGTTCTTC.

The chain has TRBV6-5 and TRBJ1-2; TRBD1 matches 7 bases. V trimming: 7 bases; J trimming: 0 bases; junction bases outside the gene matches: 8. The germline gives CDR1 MNHEY, CDR2 SVGAGI. There are 15 residues in the CDR3. For the CDR3, the DNA is TGTGCCAGCACCCCCGAGACAGGGACTAACTATGGCTACACCTTC. Residues: CASTPETGTNYGYTF.

The rearrangement joins TRBV5-4 to TRBJ1-1; D possibly corresponds to TRBD1 (6 bases). Deletions cut 2 bases from V and 1 base from J, with 12 bases between. The CDR3 totals 15 residues. Looked up from germline, CDR1 is SGHNT and CDR2 is YYREEE (reference sequence). DNA for the CDR3: TGTGCCAGCAGCTTTGCCCACAGGGCGAACACTGAAGCTTTCTTT. This encodes CASSFAHRANTEAFF.

The chain uses TRBV3-1 (or the pseudogene TRBV3-2) and TRBJ2-3; a possible D gene is TRBD2 (6 bases). This CDR3 is built from 16 residues. Deletions cut 6 bases from V and 1 base from J, with 17 bases between. The germline gives CDR1 LGHDT, CDR2 YNNKEL (reference sequence). The CDR3 DNA is TGTGCCAGCAGTCACCTATCCTGGGGGGGCACAGATACGCAGTATTTT. Protein sequence: CASSHLSWGGTDTQYF.

This clone was seen a few times. This chain connects TRBV27 to TRBJ1-2; 9 bases agree with TRBD1. Germline CDR1 reads MNHEY; CDR2 reads SMNVEV (reference sequence). V gave up 3 bases and J gave up 5 bases; unmatched junction bases: 7. The CDR3 extends over 15 amino acids. In DNA form, the CDR3 reads TGTGCCAGCAGTTTCGGGACAGGGAAGCCTTATGGCTACACCTTC. Translated: CASSFGTGKPYGYTF.

The rearrangement uses TRBV3-1 (or the pseudogene TRBV3-2) and TRBJ1-5; the D gene is possibly TRBD1 (6 bases). This CDR3 region has 14 residues. Trimming removed 3 bases from V and 1 base from J, with 7 bases in between. Per the germline V gene, CDR1 is LGHDT and CDR2 is YNNKEL (reference sequence). CDR3 nucleotides: TGTGCCAGCAGCCACGGGACAAGCAATCAGCCCCAGCATTTT. This sequence encodes CASSHGTSNQPQHF.

CDR3 in amino acids: CASTHRRADNNYGYTF. The DNA of the CDR3 is TGTGCCAGTACTCATAGGAGGGCAGATAATAACTATGGCTACACCTTC. The chain couples TRBV19 to TRBJ1-2; D is undetermined. The CDR3 is made up of 16 amino acids. In germline, CDR1 is LNHDA, CDR2 SQIVND (reference sequence). Trimming removed 7 bases at V and 1 base at J, with 19 bases between.

The V gene is TRBV27, the J gene TRBJ2-5; 7 nucleotides line up with TRBD1. The germline V gene has CDR1 MNHEY and CDR2 SMNVEV (reference sequence). This CDR3 has 15 amino acids. The V segment lost 6 bases and the J segment 2 bases; nucleotides outside the gene matches: 9. DNA of the CDR3: TGTGCCAGCAGACCTGGGACAGTTCATCAAGAGACCCAGTACTTC. Translated, it gives CASRPGTVHQETQYF.

This chain joins TRBV6-1 and TRBJ1-6; TRBD1 is a possible D gene (6 bases). The CDR3 covers 15 residues. Germline-derived CDR1 and CDR2 are MNHNS and SASEGT. Trimming stripped 3 bases from V and 6 bases from J, with 12 bases between. CDR3 bases: TGTGCCAGCAGTGATGGACAGCAGTCTAATTCACCCCTCCACTTT. Amino acid sequence: CASSDGQQSNSPLHF.

V and J are TRBV4-3 and TRBJ2-1, with 11 bases aligning to TRBD2. CDR3 length: 16 amino acids. CDR1 LGHNA and CDR2 YSLEER come from the germline V gene. V dropped 3 bases and J dropped 4; count of bases not matched to a gene: 5. The CDR3 spells CASSQVAGGLYNEQFF. In DNA form, the CDR3 reads TGCGCCAGCAGCCAGGTAGCGGGGGGGCTATACAATGAGCAGTTCTTC.

The chain employs TRBV14 and TRBJ2-7; D call uncertain. The CDR3 length is 15 residues. V lost 4 bases and J lost 1, with 14 bases in between. Germline-derived CDR1 and CDR2 are SGHDN and FVKESK. The CDR3 DNA follows: TGTGCCAGCAGCCCAAACCCGCTACGGTCCTACGAGCAGTACTTC. Protein: CASSPNPLRSYEQYF.

J is TRBJ1-1 and V is TRBV7-8; TRBD1 matches 7 bases. The CDR3 length is 16 residues. The J segment lost 4 bases and the V segment lost 2 bases, leaving 10 bases of the junction unmatched. Germline CDR1 and CDR2: SGHVS and FQNEAQ. This CDR3 is CASSLWSGGLVTEAFF. Written as DNA, the CDR3 is TGTGCCAGCAGCTTATGGTCAGGGGGGTTGGTCACTGAAGCTTTCTTT.

The chain is built from TRBV29-1 and TRBJ2-2; 7 bases fit TRBD1. Unmatched junction bases numbered 10, after V lost 7 bases and J lost 2 bases. The CDR3 spans 15 residues. Germline V gene data show CDR1 as SQVTM and CDR2 as ANQGSEA. The CDR3 nucleotides read TGCAGCGAAGACCCGGGACAGCGCAACACCGGGGAGCTGTTTTTT. Translated, it gives CSEDPGQRNTGELFF.

The CDR3 coding sequence is TGTGCCACCAGCAGGACGGGAGAGCAGTACTTC. Its protein is CATSRTGEQYF. The chain has TRBV15 and TRBJ2-7, with D possibly being TRBD2 (5 bases). The germline gives CDR1 LNHNV, CDR2 YYDKDF (reference sequence). V was trimmed by 3 bases and J by 7 bases, leaving 7 bases between them. CDR3 length: 11 amino acids.

The chain joins TRBV7-9 to TRBJ1-4; TRBD1 agrees at 7 bases. CDR1 and CDR2 (germline): SEHNR, FQNEAQ (reference sequence). The CDR3 sequence is 13 residues long. Trimming removed 10 bases from V and 7 bases from J; junction bases left unmatched: 9. CDR3 sequence reads: CATYLQGREKLFF. Written as DNA, the CDR3 is TGTGCCACCTACCTACAGGGGCGTGAAAAACTGTTTTTT.

The chain couples TRBV29-1 to TRBJ2-7; D call uncertain. There are 12 residues in the CDR3. The germline V and J ends were trimmed by 7 bases and 2 bases, with 12 bases remaining between them. Per the germline V gene, CDR1 is SQVTM and CDR2 is ANQGSEA. CDR3 protein: CSASLSPYEQYF. In DNA form, the CDR3 reads TGCAGCGCTTCACTAAGCCCCTACGAGCAGTACTTC.

The DNA of the CDR3 is TGTGCCAGCAGTTACCGGGAGACCCAGTACTTC. It specifies CASSYRETQYF. This chain connects TRBV6-2 or TRBV6-3 to TRBJ2-5; D gene uncertain. The CDR3 has 11 residues. The ends were cut back, 2 bases at V and 5 bases at J, with 3 bases in the middle. The germline gives CDR1 MNHEY, CDR2 SVGEGT.

The V gene is TRBV4-3, the J gene TRBJ1-6; 7 nucleotides line up with TRBD1. V shed 3 bases and J 7 bases; nucleotides not matched to a gene: 6. Germline CDR1 and CDR2: LGHNA and YSLEER. The CDR3 totals 15 residues. The DNA of the CDR3 is TGCGCCAGCAGCCAGGAGGGGGCGAAGAATTCACCCCTCCACTTT. Protein sequence: CASSQEGAKNSPLHF.

This clone was recorded once. The genes are TRBV19 and TRBJ2-2, with D hard to call. The germline V gene encodes CDR1 LNHDA and CDR2 SQIVND (reference sequence). The CDR3 has 14 residues. V dropped 0 bases and J dropped 1 base, with 3 bases sitting between them. CDR3 residues: CASSIELNTGELFF. The CDR3 bases are TGTGCCAGTAGTATAGAACTGAACACCGGGGAGCTGTTTTTT.

The chain uses TRBV2 and TRBJ1-2; D is ambiguous. The V gene lost 0 bases and the J gene lost 8 bases, with 10 bases spanning the gap. Germline values: CDR1 SNHLY, CDR2 FYNNEI. This CDR3 contains 13 residues. The CDR3 DNA sequence: TGTGCCAGCAGTGAAGCCGCCACCGGGGGCTACACCTTC. Its translation: CASSEAATGGYTF.